This T cell receptor beta chain appears in the sequencing data of a study of T cell changes during pregnancy in multiple sclerosis. V lost 3 bases, J lost 8 bases, and 10 bases lay in between. Germline CDR1 is LNHDA and CDR2 is SQIVND (reference sequence). The CDR3 is made up of 12 amino acids. The table came from immunoSEQ multiplex PCR; TCRdb's copy has only in-frame clones and leaves some out. The sample records approximately 69,000 clones, roughly 94% being singletons. The clonotype originates from a female donor with multiple sclerosis, enrolled in a pregnancy study. The specimen was peripheral blood, collected in the third trimester of pregnancy. The chain uses TRBV19 and TRBJ1-2; no reliable D call. DNA of the CDR3: TGTGCCAGTAGTATTCGTGGGCACGGCTACACCTTC. Protein product: CASSIRGHGYTF.